A selection of T cell receptor beta chains follows, all from one sample in a study of metastatic and nonmetastatic thyroid tumors. TCRdb re-analyzed the PCR reads through MiXCR. Found here are roughly 55,000 clones, around 15% of them singletons; the top ten hold just under 9.5%. The source material was blood. All receptors come from a male donor with papillary thyroid cancer or a benign thyroid nodule (not recorded which). Some clones in this sample may be carry-over from other donors' samples. CDR3s include the opening cysteine and the closing phenylalanine or tryptophan. Each record gives: clone size, V gene, J gene, D gene, CDR3 DNA, CDR3 protein. A D gene is named only where the DNA matches it firmly. Clone size is not always given. Where it is, it says once, few, many or a class for expanded clones.

>-|TRBV15|TRBJ2-7|TRBD2
TGTGCCACCAGCCGAGGGACTAGCGGGAGCAACGAGCAGTACTTC
CATSRGTSGSNEQYF
>many|TRBV6-1|TRBJ2-3|TRBD2
TGTGCCAGCAGTGTGGAGGGAGGGAGGCCCACAGATACGCAGTATTTT
CASSVEGGRPTDTQYF
>-|TRBV28|TRBJ2-1|-
TGTGCCATCACCCTGGGTGTGTCCTACAATGAGCAGTTCTTC
CAITLGVSYNEQFF
>-|TRBV10-3|TRBJ2-1|-
TGTGCCATCAGCCCAGACTCTCAGAGACCCTACAATGAGCAGTTCTTC
CAISPDSQRPYNEQFF
>many|TRBV19|TRBJ1-2|-
TGTGCCAGTAGTATAAGGCCTAAAGACGCCGGCTACACCTTC
CASSIRPKDAGYTF
>many|TRBV5-6|TRBJ2-4|-
TGTGCCAGCAGTAGTCTACTTGGGGTGCTAGCCAAAAACATTCAGTACTTC
CASSSLLGVLAKNIQYF
>many|TRBV27|TRBJ1-1|-
TGTGCCAGCAGTTTATCATCGCGGACTGAAGCTTTCTTT
CASSLSSRTEAFF
>-|TRBV10-3|TRBJ2-3|TRBD2
TGTGCCATCGTGAGCGGGGGGTTGACCACAGATACGCGGTATTTT
CAIVSGGLTTDTRYF
>many|TRBV27|TRBJ2-5|-
TGTGCCAGCAGTTTATCGATCTCGGGGGCCGCGGAGACCCAGTACTTC
CASSLSISGAAETQYF
>many|TRBV15|TRBJ2-5|TRBD2
TGTGCCACCAGCTCCTCCCCTAGCGGGTACCAAGAGACCCAGTACTTC
CATSSSPSGYQETQYF
>-|TRBV7-8|TRBJ1-2|TRBD1
TGTGCCAGCAGCGCAGACTACAGGGGGTACTATGTCTACACCTTC
CASSADYRGYYVYTF
>many|TRBV7-3|TRBJ1-1|TRBD1
TGTGCCAGCAGCTCAGCGGTCAGGGGGCCGGGCACTGAAGCTTTCTTT
CASSSAVRGPGTEAFF
>-|TRBV9|TRBJ1-1|-
TGTGCCAGCAGCTCGGACGGCACTGAATCTTTCTTT
CASSSDGTESFF
>many|TRBV6-2/TRBV6-3|TRBJ1-2|TRBD1
TGTGCCAGCAGTTCTGGACAGGGGGACTATGGCTACACCTTC
CASSSGQGDYGYTF
>-|TRBV5-1|TRBJ2-7|-
TGCGCCAGCAGCTTGTACGCCGTTATGGGGTGGGAATCCTACGAGCAGTACTTC
CASSLYAVMGWESYEQYF
>many|TRBV20-1|TRBJ1-2|-
TGCAGTGCCGAGGAAGCTAACTATGGCTACACCTTC
CSAEEANYGYTF
>-|TRBV5-1|TRBJ2-1|TRBD2
TGCGCCAGTAGCGACTTAGGTGGGCGGGGGGCGCGAAATGAGCAGTTCTTC
CASSDLGGRGARNEQFF
>-|TRBV24-1|TRBJ2-4|-
TGTGCCACTAGTGATTCATCCGGGCCCAAAAACATTCAGTACTTC
CATSDSSGPKNIQYF
>many|TRBV3-1|TRBJ2-5|-
TGTGCCAGCAGCCAAGGCTTAGTAGGAGTCGCCGAGACCCAGTACTTC
CASSQGLVGVAETQYF
>many|TRBV4-1|TRBJ2-5|-
TGCGCCAGCAGCCAACCCGGGCAGACCCAGTACTTC
CASSQPGQTQYF
>many|TRBV7-8|TRBJ1-5|-
TGTGCCAGCAGCCTATTGGCAGGGAGCAATCAGCCCCAGCATTTT
CASSLLAGSNQPQHF
>many|TRBV2|TRBJ1-1|-
TGTGCCAGCAACCCCACAAGCGGTGGTACTGAAGCTTTCTTT
CASNPTSGGTEAFF
>-|TRBV5-1|TRBJ2-6|TRBD1
TGCGCCAGCAGCTTGACAGGGGGGACCTCTGGGGCCAACGTACTGACTTTC
CASSLTGGTSGANVLTF
>many|TRBV18|TRBJ2-3|-
TGTGCCAGCTCACCGTGGGGGTCAATAGATACGCAGTATTTT
CASSPWGSIDTQYF
>many|TRBV11-2|TRBJ2-7|TRBD2
TGTGCCAGCAGCTTAGATCCGGGGGGGAGGTACGAGCAGTACTTC
CASSLDPGGRYEQYF
>many|TRBV15|TRBJ1-1|TRBD1
TGTGCCACCAGCACAAGAACAATACAGGGGGGATTAGGTAACACTGAAGCTTTCTTT
CATSTRTIQGGLGNTEAFF
>many|TRBV6-1|TRBJ2-1|TRBD2
TGTGCCAGCAGTAAGGGACTAGCGGGGGGGGCAAATGAGCAGTTCTTC
CASSKGLAGGANEQFF